One sample yielded the 16 T cell receptor beta chains listed below, sequenced in a study of graft-versus-host responses after intestinal transplantation. The method was immunoSEQ multiplex PCR; TCRdb's version includes in-frame clones alone and lacks a portion of them. The sample carries approximately 90,000 clones, 88% recorded once. Antigens for these TCRs are unknown. The specimen was unstimulated CD4+ T cells sorted from spleen or lymph node cells, collected before transplant. Source of these receptors: a human donor who was the organ donor for an intestinal transplant.

This chain connects TRBV18 to TRBJ1-1, with D uncertain. This CDR3 is 13 amino acids long. CDR1 and CDR2 from the germline V gene are KGHSH and LQKENI. With 2 bases removed from V and 2 bases from J, the gap between germline ends came to 6 bases. The CDR3 DNA sequence: TGTGCCAGCTCACCATCGGGAAACACTGAAGCTTTCTTT. Translated: CASSPSGNTEAFF. Using reference TRBV18 and TRBJ1-1 for the parts outside the CDR3, the full variable domain is NAGVMQNPRHLVRRRGQEARLRCSPMKGHSHVYWYRQLPEEGLKFMVYLQKENIIDESGMPKERFSAEFPKEGPSILRIQQVVRGDSAAYFCASSPSGNTEAFFGQGTRLTVV.

The chain employs TRBV19 and TRBJ2-5; 10 bases are shared with TRBD2. CDR3 length: 13 residues. V shed 6 bases and J 4 bases; nucleotides not matched to a gene: 2. Germline V gives CDR1 LNHDA, CDR2 SQIVND (reference sequence). The DNA of the CDR3 is TGTGCCAGTAGACTAGCGGGATCAGAGACCCAGTACTTC. Protein sequence: CASRLAGSETQYF.

This clone showed up just once. The V and J genes are TRBV18 and TRBJ2-1, with 7 bases aligning to TRBD2. CDR1 KGHSH and CDR2 LQKENI come from the germline V gene. This CDR3 has 14 residues. Germline trimming cut 6 bases from V and 7 bases from J; bases unmatched to any gene: 9. The CDR3 protein is CASSQRGGTNEQFF. CDR3 nucleotides: TGTGCCAGCTCCCAGAGGGGAGGGACTAATGAGCAGTTCTTC.

The V gene is TRBV6-6, the J gene TRBJ2-1; 16 positions match TRBD2. CDR1 and CDR2 (germline): MNHNY, SVGAGI (reference sequence). This CDR3 is 15 amino acids long. Trimming cost V 7 bases and J 8 bases; bases outside gene matches: 5. CDR3 residues: CASMGTSGRAHEQFF. For the CDR3, the DNA is TGTGCCAGCATGGGGACTAGCGGGAGGGCCCATGAGCAGTTCTTC.

This sequence joins TRBV6-6 and TRBJ1-3; 8 nucleotides match TRBD1. Losses at the gene ends were 7 bases for V and 3 bases for J; bases not matched to a gene: 8. CDR1 is MNHNY and CDR2 is SVGAGI in the germline V gene (reference sequence). This CDR3 region has 15 residues. The CDR3 nucleotides read TGTGCCAGCACCGGACAGGGCCATTTTGGAAACACCATATATTTT. Amino acid sequence: CASTGQGHFGNTIYF.

The chain carries TRBV5-4 and TRBJ1-1; D is uncertain. V was cut by 1 base and J by 1 base, with 8 bases left in between. The CDR3 covers 14 residues. From germline, CDR1 is SGHNT and CDR2 YYREEE (reference sequence). The CDR3, as DNA: TGTGCCAGCAGCTTGTTTGGGCGGAACACTGAAGCTTTCTTT. Its translation is CASSLFGRNTEAFF. The whole variable domain, remainder taken from reference TRBV5-4 and TRBJ1-1, is ETGVTQSPTHLIKTRGQQVTLRCSSQSGHNTVSWYQQALGQGPQFIFQYYREEENGRGNFPPRFSGLQFPNYSSELNVNALELDDSALYLCASSLFGRNTEAFFGQGTRLTVV.

The chain joins TRBV27 to TRBJ2-7; tentatively, D is TRBD2 (5 bases). This CDR3 comprises 14 residues. Per the germline V gene, CDR1 is MNHEY and CDR2 is SMNVEV (reference sequence). The V end lost 6 bases, the J end lost 6 bases, and 18 bases lay between the germline ends. CDR3 in DNA: TGTGCCAGCAGCCCGGGATTTTACAGAGGCGAGCAGTACTTC. Translating it yields CASSPGFYRGEQYF.

CDR3 nucleotides: TGCGCCAGCAGGAGCGAAGGACAGGGGTACAATGAGCAGTTCTTC. Protein: CASRSEGQGYNEQFF. The chain recombines TRBV5-1 with TRBJ2-1, with 9 nucleotides matching TRBD1. CDR3 length: 15 residues. Germline V CDR1 and CDR2: SGHRS, YFSETQ. V lost 5 bases and J lost 4; bases outside the gene matches: 7.

The V gene is TRBV5-1, the J gene TRBJ2-5; TRBD2 is a possible D gene (5 bases). V was cut by 2 bases and J by 1 base, with 18 bases left in between. The CDR3 is 17 amino acids. Germline V CDR1 and CDR2: SGHRS, YFSETQ. The CDR3 spells CASSLGRTLDGQETQYF. As DNA, the CDR3 is TGCGCCAGCAGCTTAGGGCGGACTTTGGATGGCCAAGAGACCCAGTACTTC.

The chain links TRBV6-6 to TRBJ2-7; no firm D call. The CDR3 length is 13 residues. Germline V CDR1 and CDR2: MNHNY, SVGAGI (reference sequence). The V and J ends lost 8 bases and 0 bases respectively, with 11 bases between them. This CDR3 is CASGHSSSYEQYF. In DNA, the CDR3 is TGTGCCAGCGGCCACAGCAGCTCCTACGAGCAGTACTTC.

The chain recombines TRBV29-1 with TRBJ1-1; 8 bases line up with TRBD1. Per germline, CDR1 SQVTM and CDR2 ANQGSEA. The junction had 8 bases not matched to a gene; V was cut back by 4 bases and J by 4 bases. The CDR3 consists of 14 residues. The chain's CDR3 is CSVALGQGGTEAFF. CDR3 nucleotide sequence: TGCAGCGTTGCCCTAGGACAGGGAGGCACTGAAGCTTTCTTT.

The chain is built from TRBV2 and TRBJ2-3, with TRBD2 matching over 10 bases. In germline, CDR1 is SNHLY, CDR2 FYNNEI. Unmatched junction bases numbered 7, after V lost 7 bases and J lost 3 bases. The CDR3 runs 15 residues. This chain's CDR3 is CASKGTSVLTDTQYF. The CDR3 DNA sequence: TGTGCCAGCAAGGGGACTAGCGTTTTGACAGATACGCAGTATTTT. Variable domain in full (rest from reference TRBV2 and TRBJ2-3): EPEVTQTPSHQVTQMGQEVILRCVPISNHLYFYWYRQILGQKVEFLVSFYNNEISEKSEIFDDQFSVERPDGSNFTLKIRSTKLEDSAMYFCASKGTSVLTDTQYFGPGTRLTVL.

The gene calls are TRBV5-4 and TRBJ2-1; weak D call: TRBD1 (6 bases). The CDR3 is made up of 12 amino acids. Trimming took off 1 base at V and 14 bases at J, with 13 bases between the two ends. Per germline, CDR1 SGHNT and CDR2 YYREEE (reference sequence). The CDR3, as DNA: TGTGCCAGCAGCTTGTTTCAGGGGTTGAAGTTCTTC. This sequence encodes CASSLFQGLKFF. The complete variable domain, with remaining parts taken from reference TRBV5-4 and TRBJ2-1, reads ETGVTQSPTHLIKTRGQQVTLRCSSQSGHNTVSWYQQALGQGPQFIFQYYREEENGRGNFPPRFSGLQFPNYSSELNVNALELDDSALYLCASSLFQGLKFFGPGTRLTVL.

This clone appeared a few times. The chain employs TRBV7-3 and TRBJ2-7, with 13 bases matching TRBD2. The ends lost 5 bases at V and 5 bases at J; junction bases unmatched: 9. The CDR3 contains 16 residues. Germline V gene data show CDR1 as SGHTA and CDR2 as FQGTGA. The CDR3 nucleotides are TGTGCCAGCAGCCTCCGGGGACTAGCGGGGTTCGACGAGCAGTACTTC. Its translation is CASSLRGLAGFDEQYF.

V usage is TRBV23-1 and J usage is TRBJ1-1, with unresolved D. TRBV23-1 is labeled an ORF, and its function is uncertain. The CDR3 is 14 amino acids. Trimming shortened V by 4 bases and J by 3 bases, and 12 bases separated the two germline ends. CDR3 DNA: TGCGCCAGCAGTCCGGCGGTCGGGGACACTGAAGCTTTCTTT. It specifies CASSPAVGDTEAFF.

V usage is TRBV6-6 and J usage is TRBJ1-2; TRBD1 agrees at 7 bases. Germline V gives CDR1 MNHNY, CDR2 SVGAGI (reference sequence). This CDR3 has 16 residues. J lost 2 bases, V lost 5 bases, and 11 bases had no gene match. CDR3 nucleotide sequence: TGTGCCAGCAGTCCTCGGCTCCCGACAGGGAACTATGGCTACACCTTC. It specifies CASSPRLPTGNYGYTF.